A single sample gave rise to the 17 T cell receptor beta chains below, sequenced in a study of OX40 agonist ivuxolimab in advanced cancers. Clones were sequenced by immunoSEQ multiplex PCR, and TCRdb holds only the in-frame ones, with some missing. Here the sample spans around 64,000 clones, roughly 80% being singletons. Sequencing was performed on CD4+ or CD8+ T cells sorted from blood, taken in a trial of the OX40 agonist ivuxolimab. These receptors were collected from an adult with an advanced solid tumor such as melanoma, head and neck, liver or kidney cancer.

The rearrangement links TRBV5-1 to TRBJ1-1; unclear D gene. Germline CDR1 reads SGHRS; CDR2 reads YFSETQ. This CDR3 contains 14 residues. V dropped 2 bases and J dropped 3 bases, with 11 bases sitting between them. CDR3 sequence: CASSLRGRDTEAFF. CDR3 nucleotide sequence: TGCGCCAGCAGCTTACGAGGTAGGGACACTGAAGCTTTCTTT.

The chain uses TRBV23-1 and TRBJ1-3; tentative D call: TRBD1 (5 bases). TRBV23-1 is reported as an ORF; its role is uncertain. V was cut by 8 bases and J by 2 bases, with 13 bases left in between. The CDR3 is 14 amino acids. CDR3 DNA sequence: TGCGCCAGCCGAATAGGGGAAGCTGGAAACACCATATATTTT. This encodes CASRIGEAGNTIYF.

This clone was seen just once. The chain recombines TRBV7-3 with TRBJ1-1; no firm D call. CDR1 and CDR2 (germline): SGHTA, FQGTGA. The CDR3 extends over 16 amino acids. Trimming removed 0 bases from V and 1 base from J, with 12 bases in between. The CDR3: CASSLTGRVGNTEAFF. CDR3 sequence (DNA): TGTGCCAGCAGCTTAACAGGAAGGGTGGGGAACACTGAAGCTTTCTTT.

This chain's CDR3 is CSVPKAWRGRDTQYF. The CDR3 DNA sequence: TGCAGCGTCCCCAAGGCTTGGCGAGGGAGAGATACGCAGTATTTT. V usage is TRBV29-1 and J usage is TRBJ2-3; weak D call: TRBD2 (5 bases). The CDR3 contains 15 residues. Trimming removed 6 bases at V and 5 bases at J, with 21 bases between. Germline assignment: CDR1 SQVTM and CDR2 ANQGSEA.

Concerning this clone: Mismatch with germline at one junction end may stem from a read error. The chain's CDR3 is CASSLETGGRPVSSYEQYF. The CDR3 bases are TGTGCTAGCAGCTTAGAGACCGGGGGCCGTCCCGTCAGCTCCTACGAGCAGTACTTC. The chain carries TRBV7-7 and TRBJ2-7; tentatively, D is TRBD1 or TRBD2 (6 bases each). Germline CDR1 reads SSHAT; CDR2 reads FNYEAQ (reference sequence). This CDR3 contains 19 residues.

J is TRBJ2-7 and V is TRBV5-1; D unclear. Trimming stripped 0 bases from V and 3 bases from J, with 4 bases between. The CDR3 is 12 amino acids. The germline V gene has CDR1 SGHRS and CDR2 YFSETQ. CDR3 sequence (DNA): TGCGCCAGCAGCTTGGGGTACTACGAGCAGTACTTC. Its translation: CASSLGYYEQYF. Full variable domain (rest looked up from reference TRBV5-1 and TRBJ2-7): KAGVTQTPRYLIKTRGQQVTLSCSPISGHRSVSWYQQTPGQGLQFLFEYFSETQRNKGNFPGRFSGRQFSNSRSEMNVSTLELGDSALYLCASSLGYYEQYFGPGTRLTVT.

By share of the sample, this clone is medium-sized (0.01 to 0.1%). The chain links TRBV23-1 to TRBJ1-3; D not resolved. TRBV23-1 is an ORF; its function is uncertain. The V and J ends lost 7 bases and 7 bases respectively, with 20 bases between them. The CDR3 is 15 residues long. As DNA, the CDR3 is TGCGCCAGCATTAAGGACCGCCGCCCACGGAACACCATATATTTT. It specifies CASIKDRRPRNTIYF.

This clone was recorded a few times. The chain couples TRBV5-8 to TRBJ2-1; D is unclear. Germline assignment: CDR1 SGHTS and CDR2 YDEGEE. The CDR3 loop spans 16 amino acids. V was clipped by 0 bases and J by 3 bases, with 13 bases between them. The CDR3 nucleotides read TGTGCCAGCAGCTTGGGCCTCGACTGGGACTACAATGAGCAGTTCTTC. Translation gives CASSLGLDWDYNEQFF.

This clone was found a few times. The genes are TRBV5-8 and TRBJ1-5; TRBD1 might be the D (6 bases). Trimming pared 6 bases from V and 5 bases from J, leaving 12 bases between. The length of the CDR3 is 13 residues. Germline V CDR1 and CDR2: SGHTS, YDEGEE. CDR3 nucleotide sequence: TGTGCCAGCACCCAAGGGGGGGATCAGCCCCAGCATTTT. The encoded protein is CASTQGGDQPQHF.

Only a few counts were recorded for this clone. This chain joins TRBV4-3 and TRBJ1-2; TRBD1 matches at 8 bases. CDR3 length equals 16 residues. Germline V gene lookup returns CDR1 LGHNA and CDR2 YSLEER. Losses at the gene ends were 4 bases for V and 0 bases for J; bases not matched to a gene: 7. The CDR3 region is CASSPHRGVSNYGYTF. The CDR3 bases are TGCGCCAGCAGCCCACACAGGGGGGTTTCTAACTATGGCTACACCTTC.

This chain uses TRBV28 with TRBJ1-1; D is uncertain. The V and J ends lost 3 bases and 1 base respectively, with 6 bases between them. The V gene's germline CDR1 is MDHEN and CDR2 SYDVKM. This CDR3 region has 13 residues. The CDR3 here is CASSLSRNTEAFF. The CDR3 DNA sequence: TGTGCCAGCAGTTTGTCCCGGAACACTGAAGCTTTCTTT.

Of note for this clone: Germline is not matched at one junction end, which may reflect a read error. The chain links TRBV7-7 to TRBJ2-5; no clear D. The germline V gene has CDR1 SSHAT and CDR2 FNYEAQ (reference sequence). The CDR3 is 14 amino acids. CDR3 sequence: CASSLVTLQETQYF. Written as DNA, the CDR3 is TGTGCTAGCAGCTTAGTAACGCTCCAAGAGACCCAGTACTTC.

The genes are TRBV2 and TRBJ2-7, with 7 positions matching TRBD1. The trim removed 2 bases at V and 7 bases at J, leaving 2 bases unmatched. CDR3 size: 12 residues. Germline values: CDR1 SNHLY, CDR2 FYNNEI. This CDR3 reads CASSESQGEQYF. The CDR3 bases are TGTGCCAGCAGTGAATCACAGGGGGAGCAGTACTTC.

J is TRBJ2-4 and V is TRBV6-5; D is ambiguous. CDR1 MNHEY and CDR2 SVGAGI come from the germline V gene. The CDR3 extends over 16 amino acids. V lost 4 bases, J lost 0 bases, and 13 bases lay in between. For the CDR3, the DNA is TGTGCCAGCAGTTCACCCAGGACCCTAGCCAAAAACATTCAGTACTTC. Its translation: CASSSPRTLAKNIQYF.

The DNA for the CDR3 is TGTGCCAGCAGCTCGGTTTTTGCAGACGGGAATTTCGATGAGCAGTTCTTC. Translated: CASSSVFADGNFDEQFF. The rearrangement links TRBV11-3 to TRBJ2-1, with D possibly matching TRBD2 (5 bases). This CDR3 comprises 17 residues. The V gene lost 4 bases and the J gene lost 8 bases, with 24 bases spanning the gap. Germline V gene lookup returns CDR1 SGHNT and CDR2 YENEEA.

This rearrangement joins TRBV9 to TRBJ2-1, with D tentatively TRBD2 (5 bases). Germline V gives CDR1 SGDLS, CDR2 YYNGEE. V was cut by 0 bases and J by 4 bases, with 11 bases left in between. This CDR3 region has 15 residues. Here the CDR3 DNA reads TGTGCCAGCAGCGTAGCGGGGAGAGATTACAATGAGCAGTTCTTC. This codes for CASSVAGRDYNEQFF.

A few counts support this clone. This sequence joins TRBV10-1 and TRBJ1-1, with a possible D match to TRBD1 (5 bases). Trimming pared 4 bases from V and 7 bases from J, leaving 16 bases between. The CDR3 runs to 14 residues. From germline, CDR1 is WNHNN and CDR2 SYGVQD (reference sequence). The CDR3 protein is CASSGPGPNDEAFF. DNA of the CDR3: TGCGCCAGCAGTGGTCCGGGGCCGAATGATGAAGCTTTCTTT.